This T cell receptor beta chain was captured in a study of blood T cell repertoires in COVID-19. Across the whole study: Sample material is recorded as cDNA or gDNA derived from T cells, B-cell-depleted T cells, or PBMCs.

The protocol was immunoSEQ multiplex PCR, while the TCRdb copy is restricted to in-frame clones and leaves out a portion. The sample carries 300,000 to 350,000 clones, more than 75% recorded once. The CDR3 contains 16 residues. CDR1 and CDR2 from the germline V gene are SGHAT and FQDESV (reference sequence). The junction had 9 bases not matched to a gene; V was cut back by 1 base and J by 3 bases. V is TRBV11-1 and J is TRBJ2-7; 7 bases are shared with TRBD2. The clonotype comes from a woman aged 45-59 years with COVID-19, enrolled during active disease. The specimen sequenced was peripheral blood. The CDR3 protein is CASSLGAGVRIYEQYF. The CDR3 bases are TGTGCCAGCAGCTTAGGGGCGGGGGTGAGAATCTACGAGCAGTACTTC.